The sequence of this TCR beta chain was determined in a study of vaccination and CD4 T cells after COVID-19. With the Oncomine TCR Beta short-read assay, DNA from cultured CD4+ T cells was sequenced. TCRdb reprocessed the PCR reads with MiXCR, giving one entry per CDR3 protein. The sample records 10,000 to 15,000 distinct CDR3 sequences, around 58% being singletons. Trimming pared 0 bases from V and 8 bases from J, leaving 11 bases between. This CDR3 is built from 15 residues. CDR1 and CDR2 from the germline V gene are SGHAT and FQNNGV. Noted treatment: roughly 10-day PBMC culture with coronavirus spike peptide pools or control peptides (ViraFEST assay). After roughly nine days of culture, CD4+ T cells were negatively selected. As for this clonotype: Its antigen remains unknown.

This chain connects TRBV11-2 to TRBJ1-6; D is unresolved. The receptor was isolated from a human donor who had recovered from COVID-19. Material: CD4+ T cells from blood, cultured in vitro. CDR3 nucleotides: TGTGCCAGCAGCTTAGAAGGTTTGCGGGATTCACCCCTCCACTTT. Encoded protein: CASSLEGLRDSPLHF.